This T cell receptor (beta chain) derives from a study of T cell responses to AZD1222 COVID-19 vaccine (dated by TCRdb to the early 2020s). Turning to the overall study: A total of 233 trial participants underwent TCR sequencing, of whom about 200 had received two doses of AZD1222 and around 25 had received two doses of the MenACWY control vaccine. Trial participants were enrolled by age into subgroups of 18-55, 56-69 and 70-plus years, and around 150, 29 and 61 TCR-sequenced participants, respectively, were included in these subgroups. Study-wide conclusions, independent of this receptor: Vaccine-associated CD4 TCRs spanned the whole spike protein, with dominant responses in regions 160-218 and 743-854. Participants were mostly white British, with more females than males. The authors suggested clonal diversity may have been underestimated. Epitopes outside the regions mutated in the B.1.351 and B.1.1.7 variants were reportedly recognized by nearly half of the unique spike-specific TCRs. Conclusions about previously exposed vaccinees are limited because only five to seven AZD1222 recipients were SARS-CoV-2 seropositive at baseline. A significant rise in spike-specific TCR breadth and depth was observed after two AZD1222 doses relative to day 0 and relative to MenACWY recipients. The 56-69-year group was small, and its depth increase did not reach significance, likely because of low power. Because no day 14 peak-response samples were available, the repertoires could be characterized only after the peak T cell response.

As for this clone: This receptor's antigen is unknown. No much larger clonotype is one base removed from it; base qualities were not supplied.

The CDR3 regions of human TCRbeta chains were subjected to immunosequencing. From the authors' description of their analysis: Repertoire TCRs were checked for matches against a reference library of SARS-CoV-2-specific TCRs that had been generated using the MIRA antigen-specificity platform. Breadth was defined as the fraction of unique TCRs that were SARS-CoV-2-associated, and depth was defined as the fraction of total T cells that were SARS-CoV-2-associated. Using the MIRA data, each spike-specific TCR was assigned both to the spike region to which the TCR was reactive and to a CD4 or CD8 class. Log10-transformed breadth and depth values were compared by one-way ANOVA with Sidak's multiple comparisons tests. The table was pulled from immuneACCESS by TCRdb, which kept in-frame rearrangements only. Such tables lose some clones; where checked, under half of the loss comes from unresolved V genes, and the rest has no known cause. From that table come the V and J calls and clone size; the DNA was used to work out D and trimming. Counted in this sample were around 130,000 clones; approximately 92% of them appeared once. The leading ten clones occupy approximately 2% of the sample.

Sample time point, as interpreted from the label and publication: about 28 days (+/-7) after the second vaccine dose. AZD1222 recipients whose second dose came at about 4 weeks and those whose second dose came at about 12 weeks were combined into one group, since spike-specific TCR depth and breadth did not differ between the two schedules. Vaccinee samples were obtained from the UK trials COV001 and COV002, which included a single-blind randomized controlled phase 2/3 trial of AZD1222 (ChAdOx1 nCoV-19) in healthy adults. Trial participant PBMC samples were collected at day 0 and day 28 after the second dose for TCRbeta chain sequencing. V is cut by 1 base and J by 7 bases, and the space between the germline ends is 16 bases. Spanning cysteine to phenylalanine, the CDR3 consists of 15 amino acids. Only the CDR3 portion is preserved as DNA: 45 bases, with reading frame beginning at the first base. For CDR1 and CDR2, the germline V gene lists KGHSH and LQKENI.

The rearrangement combines TRBV18 with TRBJ1-1, with no confidently assigned D gene. The clonotype originates from an adult who received the AZD1222 COVID-19 vaccine. The specimen comprised peripheral blood, sampled 28 days after the second AZD1222 dose. The CDR3: CASSPQNQPTHEAFF. The DNA sequence is TGTGCCAGCTCACCACAAAACCAACCCACCCATGAAGCTTTCTTT.